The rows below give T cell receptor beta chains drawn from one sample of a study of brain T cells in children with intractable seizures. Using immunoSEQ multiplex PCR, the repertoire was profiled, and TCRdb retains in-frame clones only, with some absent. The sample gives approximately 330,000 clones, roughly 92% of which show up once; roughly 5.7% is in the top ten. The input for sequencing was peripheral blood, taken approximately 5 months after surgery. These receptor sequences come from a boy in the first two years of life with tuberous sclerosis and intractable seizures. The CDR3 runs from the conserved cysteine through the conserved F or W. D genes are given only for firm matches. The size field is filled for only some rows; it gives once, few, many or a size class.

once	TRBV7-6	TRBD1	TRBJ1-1	TGTGCCAGCAGCCACGGACAGGGGAGTATGAACACTGAAGCTTTCTTT	CASSHGQGSMNTEAFF
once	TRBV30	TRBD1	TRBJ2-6	TGTGCCTGGAGTTACCACAGGGGCCCCTACTACTCTGGGGCCAACGTCCTGACTTTC	CAWSYHRGPYYSGANVLTF
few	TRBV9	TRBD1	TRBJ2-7	TGTGCCAGCAGCGAGGACAGGGGAAGCGGCGAGCAGTACTTC	CASSEDRGSGEQYF
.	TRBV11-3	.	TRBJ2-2	TGTGCCAGCAGCTTACCCAATAGCGGCACCGGGGAGCTGTTTTTT	CASSLPNSGTGELFF
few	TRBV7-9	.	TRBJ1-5	TGTGCCAGCAGCTTAGGGGGTCGGAATCAGCCCCAGCATTTT	CASSLGGRNQPQHF
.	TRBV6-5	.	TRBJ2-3	TGTGCCAGCAGTTACTCGAGGGGCACAGATACGCAGTATTTT	CASSYSRGTDTQYF
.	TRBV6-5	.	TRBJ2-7	TGTGCCAGCAGTTATCAGGGAACTTTTGACGAGCAGTACTTC	CASSYQGTFDEQYF
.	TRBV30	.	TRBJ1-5	TGTGCCTGGAGCGATAATGAGGATCAGCCCCAGCATTTT	CAWSDNEDQPQHF
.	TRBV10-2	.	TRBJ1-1	TGCGCCAGCAGTGTCGGAGGGGGTACTGAAGCTTTCTTT	CASSVGGGTEAFF
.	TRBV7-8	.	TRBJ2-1	TGTGCCAGCGAAGCCCTGAGTGAGCAGTTCTTC	CASEALSEQFF
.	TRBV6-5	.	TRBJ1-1	TGTGCCAGCCCTCCTCCGCTCTTCCCTGAAGCTTTCTTT	CASPPPLFPEAFF
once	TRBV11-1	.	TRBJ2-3	TGTGCCAGCAGCTTATCTTTGGATACGCAGTATTTT	CASSLSLDTQYF
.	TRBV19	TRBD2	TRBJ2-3	TGTGCCAGTAGTATAGGGACTAGCGGGGGGCCGGGAGATACGCAGTATTTT	CASSIGTSGGPGDTQYF
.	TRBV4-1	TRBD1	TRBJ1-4	TGCGCCAGCAGCCAAGGAAAGTGGGACAGTGGGGAAAAACTGTTTTTT	CASSQGKWDSGEKLFF
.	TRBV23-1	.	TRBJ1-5	TGCGCCAGCAGTCATGGGGAACAGCCCCAGCATTTT	CASSHGEQPQHF
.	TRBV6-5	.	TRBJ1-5	TGTGCCAGCAGCTGGAGTCTCGGCAGCAATCAGCCCCAGCATTTT	CASSWSLGSNQPQHF
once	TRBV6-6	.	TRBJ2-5	TGTGCCAGCACCCCAGGCTTACAAGAGACCCAGTACTTC	CASTPGLQETQYF
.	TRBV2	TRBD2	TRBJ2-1	TGTGCCAGCATAAAGCGGGGAATCGACAATGAGCAGTTCTTC	CASIKRGIDNEQFF